The TCR beta chain under discussion was sequenced for a study of CD8 T cells in ankylosing spondylitis. Study results and caveats: Earlier authors reported some of these motif variants in reactive arthritis synovial fluid and blood. Reportedly, significant enrichment of disease-linked clones occurred in matched ankylosing spondylitis synovial fluid. Relatively rare in peripheral blood, disease-linked clones were also CD8+. Ankylosing spondylitis blood appeared to carry a characteristic TCR beta motif of 7 or 8 highly homologous variants.

The CDR3 is 16 residues long. Germline lookup yields CDR1 SGHRS and CDR2 YFSETQ. V shed 5 bases, J shed 0 bases, and the junction held 6 bases outside the gene matches. TCRdb reprocessed the 5' RACE reads with MiXCR, giving one entry per CDR3 protein. Here the sample spans about 460,000 distinct CDR3 sequences, under 5.5% being singletons. This clonotype was detected ten times or more. The antigen remains unidentified. Specimen: blood, either unsorted or a sorted T cell fraction (not recorded which). This receptor was obtained from a male donor with ankylosing spondylitis. J is TRBJ2-7 and V is TRBV5-1; 12 bases map to TRBD2. The CDR3: CASSRTSGDSSYEQYF. The DNA of the CDR3 is TGCGCCAGCAGTCGGACTAGCGGGGACAGCTCCTACGAGCAGTACTTC.